This is a list of T cell receptor beta chains from one sample in a study of blood T cells in healthy people across ages. TCRdb used MiXCR to reprocess the 5' RACE reads, holding one entry per CDR3 protein. The sample contains over a million distinct CDR3 sequences, under 55% of which appear only once. The sample consisted of blood. Receptors originate from a woman between 18 and 30 years old in good health. Each CDR3 is given with its conserved first and last residue. Fields, in order: V gene, clone size, J gene, D gene, CDR3 protein, CDR3 DNA. A D gene is named only where the DNA matches it firmly. Some rows mark clone size as missing; the rest say once, few, many or name a class of expanded clone.

v_gene: TRBV29-1; abundance: -; j_gene: TRBJ2-5; d_gene: TRBD1; CDR3aa: CSGDRGAETQYF; CDR3nt: TGCAGCGGGGACAGGGGAGCGGAGACCCAGTACTTC
v_gene: TRBV7-9; abundance: -; j_gene: TRBJ1-2; d_gene: TRBD1; CDR3aa: CASSLGDREPYGYTF; CDR3nt: TGTGCCAGCAGCTTAGGGGACAGGGAGCCCTATGGCTACACCTTC
v_gene: TRBV6-2/TRBV6-3; abundance: few; j_gene: TRBJ1-1; d_gene: -; CDR3aa: CASNRLRDTEAFF; CDR3nt: TGTGCCAGCAACCGACTCCGAGACACTGAAGCTTTCTTT
v_gene: TRBV9; abundance: -; j_gene: TRBJ2-1; d_gene: TRBD2; CDR3aa: CASSLRTSHNEQFF; CDR3nt: TGTGCCAGCAGCCTCCGGACTAGCCACAATGAGCAGTTCTTC
v_gene: TRBV7-2; abundance: -; j_gene: TRBJ1-2; d_gene: -; CDR3aa: CAGSLFSGDGYTF; CDR3nt: TGTGCCGGCAGCTTATTTTCGGGGGATGGCTACACCTTC
v_gene: TRBV5-1; abundance: few; j_gene: TRBJ2-3; d_gene: -; CDR3aa: CASSLRGGSSADTQYF; CDR3nt: TGCGCCAGCAGCTTGCGTGGGGGGAGCAGCGCAGATACGCAGTATTTT
v_gene: TRBV27; abundance: -; j_gene: TRBJ2-7; d_gene: -; CDR3aa: CASSSWAVPYNEQYF; CDR3nt: TGTGCCAGCAGTTCATGGGCAGTACCCTACAATGAGCAGTACTTC
v_gene: TRBV14; abundance: -; j_gene: TRBJ1-2; d_gene: -; CDR3aa: CASSQVSGCGYTF; CDR3nt: TGTGCCAGCAGCCAAGTGTCCGGGTGTGGCTACACCTTC
v_gene: TRBV11-3; abundance: -; j_gene: TRBJ2-1; d_gene: TRBD2; CDR3aa: CASSSGSTGLADNEQFF; CDR3nt: TGTGCCAGCAGCTCCGGAAGTACGGGACTAGCGGACAATGAGCAGTTCTTC
v_gene: TRBV6-1; abundance: -; j_gene: TRBJ1-5; d_gene: -; CDR3aa: CASSLTGWADSNQPQHF; CDR3nt: TGTGCCAGCAGTCTAACAGGTTGGGCGGATAGCAATCAGCCCCAGCATTTT
v_gene: TRBV6-5; abundance: -; j_gene: TRBJ1-4; d_gene: -; CDR3aa: CASSYAGATNEKLFF; CDR3nt: TGTGCCAGCAGTTACGCGGGTGCAACTAATGAAAAACTGTTTTTT
v_gene: TRBV20-1; abundance: many; j_gene: TRBJ1-2; d_gene: -; CDR3aa: CSASPGFGYTF; CDR3nt: TGCAGTGCTAGTCCCGGGTTTGGCTACACCTTC
v_gene: TRBV29-1; abundance: -; j_gene: TRBJ2-1; d_gene: -; CDR3aa: CSVVKPLYNEQFF; CDR3nt: TGCAGCGTTGTTAAGCCCTTGTACAATGAGCAGTTCTTC
v_gene: TRBV30; abundance: -; j_gene: TRBJ2-7; d_gene: -; CDR3aa: CAWTRKWDGYEQYF; CDR3nt: TGTGCCTGGACCAGGAAATGGGACGGCTACGAGCAGTACTTC
v_gene: TRBV27; abundance: -; j_gene: TRBJ1-2; d_gene: TRBD1; CDR3aa: CASSSLDRGVVGGYTF; CDR3nt: TGTGCCAGCAGTTCCCTCGACAGGGGTGTGGTAGGTGGCTACACCTTC
v_gene: TRBV14; abundance: -; j_gene: TRBJ2-5; d_gene: -; CDR3aa: CASSGNTLAAAQYF; CDR3nt: TGTGCCAGCAGCGGCAATACGTTGGCCGCTGCTCAGTACTTC
v_gene: TRBV12-3/TRBV12-4; abundance: -; j_gene: TRBJ1-5; d_gene: -; CDR3aa: CASSPQEGATQPQHF; CDR3nt: TGTGCCAGCAGCCCCCAGGAAGGGGCAACTCAGCCCCAGCATTTT
v_gene: TRBV7-8; abundance: -; j_gene: TRBJ2-5; d_gene: TRBD2; CDR3aa: CASTFYGTSGSSGETQYF; CDR3nt: TGTGCCAGCACCTTTTATGGGACTAGCGGGAGCTCAGGGGAGACCCAGTACTTC
v_gene: TRBV18; abundance: few; j_gene: TRBJ2-1; d_gene: -; CDR3aa: CASSLRAVGSYNEQFF; CDR3nt: TGTGCCAGCTCACTACGGGCCGTAGGCTCCTACAATGAGCAGTTCTTC
v_gene: TRBV7-9; abundance: few; j_gene: TRBJ1-1; d_gene: -; CDR3aa: CASSLGERNTEAFF; CDR3nt: TGTGCCAGCAGCTTAGGGGAGAGGAACACTGAAGCTTTCTTT
v_gene: TRBV20-1; abundance: -; j_gene: TRBJ1-3; d_gene: -; CDR3aa: CSARRGFGNTIYF; CDR3nt: TGCAGTGCTCGACGGGGGTTTGGAAACACCATATATTTT
v_gene: TRBV6-6; abundance: -; j_gene: TRBJ1-1; d_gene: -; CDR3aa: CASSRPGRDTEAFF; CDR3nt: TGTGCCAGCAGCCGGCCCGGACGGGACACTGAAGCTTTCTTT
v_gene: TRBV12-3/TRBV12-4; abundance: -; j_gene: TRBJ2-1; d_gene: -; CDR3aa: CASSLRVGSSYNEQFF; CDR3nt: TGTGCCAGCAGTTTAAGGGTGGGAAGCTCCTACAATGAGCAGTTCTTC
v_gene: TRBV27; abundance: many; j_gene: TRBJ2-7; d_gene: -; CDR3aa: CASSLSAFHEQYF; CDR3nt: TGTGCCAGCAGTTTAAGCGCATTCCACGAGCAGTACTTC
v_gene: TRBV20-1; abundance: many; j_gene: TRBJ2-3; d_gene: -; CDR3aa: CSARDRGATQYF; CDR3nt: TGCAGTGCTAGAGACCGGGGAGCTACGCAGTATTTT
v_gene: TRBV12-3/TRBV12-4; abundance: -; j_gene: TRBJ1-4; d_gene: -; CDR3aa: CASSRGQINEKLFF; CDR3nt: TGTGCCAGCAGTCGCGGACAGATTAATGAAAAACTGTTTTTT
v_gene: TRBV18; abundance: -; j_gene: TRBJ1-1; d_gene: -; CDR3aa: CASSPPEGRVGTEAFF; CDR3nt: TGTGCCAGCTCACCACCGGAGGGTAGGGTTGGTACTGAAGCTTTCTTT
v_gene: TRBV9; abundance: -; j_gene: TRBJ2-1; d_gene: -; CDR3aa: CASGHGARNEQFF; CDR3nt: TGTGCCAGCGGACATGGGGCGAGGAATGAGCAGTTCTTC
v_gene: TRBV30; abundance: -; j_gene: TRBJ2-1; d_gene: TRBD1; CDR3aa: CAWVAGTGLLRWQFF; CDR3nt: TGTGCCTGGGTGGCGGGGACAGGGCTTCTTCGTTGGCAGTTCTTC
v_gene: TRBV6-6; abundance: few; j_gene: TRBJ1-2; d_gene: -; CDR3aa: CASTPPRDTTNYGYTF; CDR3nt: TGTGCCAGCACCCCTCCCCGGGACACCACTAACTATGGCTACACCTTC
v_gene: TRBV12-3/TRBV12-4; abundance: many; j_gene: TRBJ2-7; d_gene: TRBD2; CDR3aa: CASSDRGGEQYF; CDR3nt: TGTGCCAGCAGTGACCGGGGGGGCGAGCAGTACTTC
v_gene: TRBV7-9; abundance: -; j_gene: TRBJ1-5; d_gene: -; CDR3aa: CASSDTQGNQPQHF; CDR3nt: TGTGCCAGCAGCGACACACAGGGAAATCAGCCCCAGCATTTT
v_gene: TRBV12-3/TRBV12-4; abundance: -; j_gene: TRBJ2-1; d_gene: TRBD1; CDR3aa: CASTRGQGNDEQFF; CDR3nt: TGTGCCAGCACGCGGGGACAGGGGAATGATGAGCAGTTCTTC
v_gene: TRBV7-9; abundance: -; j_gene: TRBJ2-7; d_gene: TRBD2; CDR3aa: CASSPSGRISEQYF; CDR3nt: TGTGCCAGCAGCCCTAGCGGGAGGATTTCCGAGCAGTACTTC
v_gene: TRBV7-9; abundance: -; j_gene: TRBJ2-1; d_gene: -; CDR3aa: CASSLVLDNEQFF; CDR3nt: TGTGCCAGCAGCTTAGTTCTAGACAATGAGCAGTTCTTC
v_gene: TRBV20-1; abundance: -; j_gene: TRBJ2-7; d_gene: -; CDR3aa: CSAARASWYEQYF; CDR3nt: TGCAGTGCAGCGCGGGCTAGCTGGTACGAGCAGTACTTC
v_gene: TRBV7-2; abundance: -; j_gene: TRBJ1-2; d_gene: -; CDR3aa: CASPFYPLVRTGYTF; CDR3nt: TGTGCCAGCCCTTTCTATCCCCTTGTGCGGACAGGCTACACCTTC
v_gene: TRBV25-1; abundance: few; j_gene: TRBJ1-2; d_gene: -; CDR3aa: CASSESGRNYGYTF; CDR3nt: TGTGCCAGCAGTGAATCGGGCAGGAACTATGGCTACACCTTC
v_gene: TRBV19; abundance: once; j_gene: TRBJ2-7; d_gene: TRBD1; CDR3aa: CASSLGPGQGIGEQYF; CDR3nt: TGTGCCAGTAGTTTGGGGCCGGGACAGGGAATCGGCGAGCAGTACTTC